This T cell receptor beta chain stems from a study of cytomegalovirus exposure and HLA in healthy donors. Findings and caveats of the study: A previous analysis found most TCR beta V segments productive roughly 87% or roughly 30% of the time. Per published reports, the classifier diagnosed cytomegalovirus status with high specificity and sensitivity. The likely origin of a cluster of highly shared sequence variants was a sequencing artifact.

Regarding this clone: Its antigen is not known.

60 Vbeta and 13 Jbeta primers were used in PCR. Produced via immunoSEQ multiplex PCR; TCRdb's table is partial and in-frame only. Of approximately 150,000 clones in the sample, roughly 80% were seen once. With 5 bases removed from V and 7 bases from J, the gap between germline ends came to 9 bases. Germline CDR1 is LNHDA and CDR2 is SQIVND (reference sequence). This CDR3 spans 12 amino acids. This receptor was obtained from a man aged 18 to 30 in good health and CMV-seropositive. Sample: PBMCs. This chain joins TRBV19 and TRBJ1-5; D is uncertain. The CDR3 sequence is CASSWTGQPQHF. The CDR3 nucleotides read TGTGCCAGTAGTTGGACGGGGCAGCCCCAGCATTTT.